This T cell receptor beta chain originates from a study of CD8 T cell repertoires and HIV-1 epitope variants. Across the whole study: Twenty-five autologous and known Gag and Nef epitope variant peptides each stimulated T cells separately.

In regard to this clone: Its antigen remains unidentified.

The data were produced by immunoSEQ multiplex PCR, yet TCRdb's version contains in-frame clones alone and is incomplete. The sample includes under 5,500 clones, about two thirds of them seen just once. The germline CDR1 and CDR2 sequences are SGHVS and FNYEAQ. V lost 1 base, J lost 3 bases, and 12 bases stayed unmatched. The CDR3 contains 19 residues. Study-level results: Under 10 TCR beta clonotypes were antigen-specific, roughly six apparently recognizing autologous or escape variants.

What was sequenced was cultured CD8+ T cells derived from PBMCs. This TCR was recovered from a male donor with HIV. The V call is TRBV7-6, the J call TRBJ2-3, with 11 nucleotides matching TRBD2. The CDR3 sequence: CASSLEASGRMGSTDTQYF. For the CDR3, the DNA is TGTGCCAGCAGCTTAGAGGCTAGCGGGAGGATGGGTTCGACAGATACGCAGTATTTT. Full variable domain (remainder filled in from reference TRBV7-6 and TRBJ2-3): GAGVSQSPRYKVTKRGQDVALRCDPISGHVSLYWYRQALGQGPEFLTYFNYEAQQDKSGLPNDRFSAERPEGSISTLTIQRTEQRDSAMYRCASSLEASGRMGSTDTQYFGPGTRLTVL.